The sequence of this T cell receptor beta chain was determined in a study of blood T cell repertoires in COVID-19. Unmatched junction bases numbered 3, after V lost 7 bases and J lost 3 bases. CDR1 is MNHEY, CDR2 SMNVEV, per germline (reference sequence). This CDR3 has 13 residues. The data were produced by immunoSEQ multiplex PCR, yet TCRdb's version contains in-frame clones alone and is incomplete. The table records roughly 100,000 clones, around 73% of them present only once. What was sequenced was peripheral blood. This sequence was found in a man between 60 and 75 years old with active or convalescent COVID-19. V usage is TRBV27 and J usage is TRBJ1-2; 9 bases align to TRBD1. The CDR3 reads CASKRDRDYGYTF. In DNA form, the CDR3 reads TGTGCCAGCAAGAGGGACAGGGACTATGGCTACACCTTC.